Listed below are T cell receptor beta chains from one sample, sequenced in a study of T cell responses to AZD1222 COVID-19 vaccine. Libraries were prepared by immunoSEQ multiplex PCR; TCRdb keeps only in-frame clonotypes and omits some of them. This sample carries 100,000 to 150,000 clones, approximately 85% of them seen once, and the ten largest clones take about 17%. The sequencing used peripheral blood, collected on day 0 of MenACWY control vaccination. These receptors all stem from an adult in good health. CDR3s include the opening cysteine and the closing phenylalanine or tryptophan. A D gene is named only where the DNA matches it firmly. Rows give clone size only sometimes, using once, few, many, or a class for an expanded clone.

clone_size,v_call,d_call,j_call,cdr3_aa,cdr3_nt
once,TRBV7-9,TRBD1,TRBJ1-2,CASSDARGLGYGYTF,TGTGCCAGCAGCGATGCCAGGGGGCTGGGCTATGGCTACACCTTC
.,TRBV25-1,.,TRBJ2-5,CASTGSRTQVYQETQYF,TGTGCCAGCACAGGATCACGGACTCAGGTGTACCAAGAGACCCAGTACTTC
.,TRBV30,.,TRBJ2-7,CAWNRQRRGEQYF,TGTGCCTGGAATCGCCAGCGCCGAGGCGAGCAGTACTTC
once,TRBV10-1,.,TRBJ2-3,CASSGLDEDTQYF,TGCGCCAGCAGTGGACTAGATGAAGATACGCAGTATTTT
.,TRBV12-2,.,TRBJ1-6,CASRLYSRLAGGHSPLHF,TGTGCAAGTCGCTTGTACTCACGGTTGGCCGGGGGTCATTCACCCCTCCACTTT
few,TRBV5-1,.,TRBJ2-1,CASSLDGRRDEQFF,TGCGCCAGCAGCTTGGACGGGAGACGTGATGAGCAGTTCTTC
.,TRBV10-2,.,TRBJ1-4,CASRWEGGGEKLFF,TGCGCCAGCCGTTGGGAGGGAGGAGGCGAAAAACTGTTTTTT
.,TRBV18,.,TRBJ2-7,CASSLVSYEQYF,TGTGCCAGCTCACTCGTCTCCTACGAGCAGTACTTC
.,TRBV19,.,TRBJ2-1,CASGSGTYNEQFF,TGTGCCTCTGGTAGCGGAACATACAATGAGCAGTTCTTC
.,TRBV9,.,TRBJ1-1,CASSQNRAGGNTEAFF,TGTGCCAGCAGCCAAAATCGGGCCGGAGGAAACACTGAAGCTTTCTTT
once,TRBV23-1,TRBD1,TRBJ1-6,CASSPRQGKSSYNSPLHF,TGCGCCAGCAGTCCCCGACAGGGGAAGAGCTCCTATAATTCACCCCTCCACTTT
.,TRBV30,.,TRBJ1-1,CAWSTQRGTEAFF,TGTGCCTGGAGTACACAAAGGGGCACTGAAGCTTTCTTT
few,TRBV20-1,TRBD2,TRBJ2-7,CSAGGSGGQYF,TGCAGTGCAGGCGGGAGCGGCGGGCAGTACTTC
.,TRBV24-1,TRBD1,TRBJ2-5,CATSDPGQGDGETQYF,TGTGCCACCAGTGATCCCGGACAGGGAGATGGAGAGACCCAGTACTTC
.,TRBV5-1,.,TRBJ2-3,CASSDTDTQYF,TGCGCCAGCAGTGACACAGATACGCAGTATTTT
.,TRBV27,.,TRBJ1-2,CASSFQGPNYGYTF,TGTGCCAGCAGTTTTCAGGGTCCTAACTATGGCTACACCTTC
.,TRBV6-5,TRBD1,TRBJ1-4,CASSRTGTGLWKLFF,TGTGCCAGCAGTCGAACCGGGACAGGGTTGTGGAAACTGTTTTTT
.,TRBV5-1,TRBD1,TRBJ1-4,CASKVGTATLVGEKLFF,TGCGCCAGCAAGGTCGGGACAGCAACATTAGTTGGTGAAAAACTGTTTTTT
.,TRBV2,.,TRBJ2-5,CASREKTQYF,TGTGCCAGCAGAGAAAAGACCCAGTACTTC
.,TRBV30,.,TRBJ2-1,CAWREGSGRHNEQFF,TGTGCCTGGAGGGAAGGGTCGGGGCGACACAATGAGCAGTTCTTC
.,TRBV5-1,.,TRBJ2-7,CASSLDGGAGVYEQYF,TGCGCCAGCAGCTTGGACGGCGGGGCAGGGGTCTACGAGCAGTACTTC
.,TRBV28,TRBD1,TRBJ1-1,CASSFQRDRSAEAFF,TGTGCCAGCAGTTTCCAACGGGACAGGTCAGCAGAAGCTTTCTTT
.,TRBV13,.,TRBJ2-3,CASSLGLSSRSDTQYF,TGTGCCAGCAGCTTAGGCCTGAGTAGCCGGTCAGATACGCAGTATTTT
.,TRBV5-1,.,TRBJ2-2,CASSPEGRVTGELFF,TGCGCCAGCAGCCCGGAGGGCCGTGTCACCGGGGAGCTGTTTTTT
.,TRBV9,.,TRBJ2-7,CASSVGVESGYEQYF,TGTGCCAGCAGCGTTGGGGTGGAGTCCGGTTACGAGCAGTACTTC
.,TRBV20-1,.,TRBJ2-7,CSARLIREQYF,TGCAGTGCCAGGCTGATCCGCGAGCAGTACTTC
few,TRBV9,TRBD2,TRBJ2-1,CASSGGLALDFQNEQFF,TGTGCCAGCAGCGGGGGACTAGCCCTCGATTTTCAGAATGAGCAGTTCTTC
few,TRBV7-9,TRBD2,TRBJ2-5,CASSLAIGLAGSETQYF,TGTGCCAGCAGCTTAGCAATTGGACTAGCGGGTTCAGAGACCCAGTACTTC
few,TRBV9,TRBD1,TRBJ2-2,CASSFTTGGLTGELFF,TGTGCCAGCAGCTTCACGACAGGGGGCCTTACCGGGGAGCTGTTTTTT
few,TRBV5-5,.,TRBJ1-2,CASSPWTQRGSFYGYTF,TGTGCCAGCAGCCCTTGGACCCAGAGGGGAAGCTTCTATGGCTACACCTTC
.,TRBV5-4,TRBD1,TRBJ1-3,CASSLPQGTKGNTIYF,TGTGCCAGCAGCCTACCACAGGGGACGAAGGGAAACACCATATATTTT
.,TRBV7-9,TRBD2,TRBJ2-1,CASSLGPRLAGLDNEQFF,TGTGCCAGCAGCTTAGGTCCCAGACTAGCGGGATTGGACAATGAGCAGTTCTTC
.,TRBV30,.,TRBJ1-5,CAWSVPGYVWQPQHF,TGTGCCTGGAGTGTGCCAGGGTACGTTTGGCAGCCCCAGCATTTT
few,TRBV27,.,TRBJ2-1,CASQKQGTRNEQFF,TGTGCCAGCCAGAAGCAGGGTACGAGAAATGAGCAGTTCTTC
once,TRBV7-9,.,TRBJ2-7,CASSPTHGPRLLGEQYF,TGTGCCAGCAGCCCGACGCACGGCCCGCGGTTGTTGGGCGAGCAGTACTTC
.,TRBV21-1,.,TRBJ1-4,CASRNLQGSYEKLFF,TGTGCCAGCAGGAATCTGCAGGGATCATATGAAAAACTGTTTTTT
.,TRBV6-5,.,TRBJ1-2,CASSSGQGYTF,TGTGCCAGCAGTTCTGGGCAAGGCTACACCTTC
once,TRBV7-6,TRBD1,TRBJ1-5,CASSYTGAQPQHF,TGTGCCAGCAGCTACACAGGGGCTCAGCCCCAGCATTTT
.,TRBV5-1,.,TRBJ2-5,CASSFGRDQETQYF,TGCGCCAGCAGCTTCGGGCGGGACCAAGAGACCCAGTACTTC
.,TRBV2,TRBD1,TRBJ1-1,CADVPGQSNTEAFF,TGTGCCGACGTCCCGGGACAGTCGAACACTGAAGCTTTCTTT
.,TRBV27,.,TRBJ2-1,CASSLEGGSYNEQFF,TGTGCCAGCAGTTTAGAAGGGGGCTCCTACAATGAGCAGTTCTTC
.,TRBV30,.,TRBJ2-7,CAWRSANSYEQYF,TGTGCCTGGAGGTCGGCCAACTCCTACGAGCAGTACTTC
few,TRBV5-6,.,TRBJ2-2,CASSWPGAGELFF,TGTGCCAGCAGCTGGCCGGGGGCCGGGGAGCTGTTTTTT
few,TRBV6-5,.,TRBJ1-2,CASSYGDRPNYGYTF,TGTGCCAGCAGTTACGGGGATCGGCCTAACTATGGCTACACCTTC
once,TRBV19,TRBD1,TRBJ1-6,CASRDRGPSFSPLHF,TGTGCCAGTAGGGACAGGGGGCCCTCTTTTTCACCCCTCCACTTT
.,TRBV5-1,.,TRBJ2-2,CASSLGNAINTGELFF,TGCGCCAGCAGCTTGGGGAATGCTATTAACACCGGGGAGCTGTTTTTT
.,TRBV28,.,TRBJ1-1,CASSLPGNTEAFF,TGTGCCAGCAGTTTACCCGGGAACACTGAAGCTTTCTTT
.,TRBV7-9,.,TRBJ2-7,CASSLEGQSSYEQYF,TGTGCCAGCAGCTTAGAGGGCCAAAGCTCCTACGAGCAGTACTTC